This TCR beta chain was sequenced during a study of blood T cell repertoires in COVID-19. Whole-study context: Acute-phase and convalescent COVID-19 samples originated in the United States, Italy and Spain.

This clone was detected ten times or more. This CDR3 is built from 14 residues. Per germline, CDR1 KGHSH and CDR2 LQKENI. V was clipped by 1 base and J by 5 bases; unmatched bases: 4. Under the authors' procedure: By means of reference gene primer amplification, nucleated cell counts were estimated. Repertoires were generated with immunoSEQ multiplex PCR, while TCRdb's copy carries only in-frame clones and drops some. Clonal size and the V and J genes are those of that table, whereas D and trimming came from the DNA. This sample carries 50,000 to 60,000 clones, approximately 85% of them seen once, and the ten largest clones take about an eighth.

The TCR was taken from a human donor in a cohort sampled during active COVID-19. Sequencing was performed on peripheral blood. The rearrangement joins TRBV18 to TRBJ1-2, with 7 positions matching TRBD1. This CDR3 is CASSPRKGAYGYTF. For the CDR3, the DNA is TGTGCCAGCTCACCACGAAAGGGGGCTTATGGCTACACCTTC.